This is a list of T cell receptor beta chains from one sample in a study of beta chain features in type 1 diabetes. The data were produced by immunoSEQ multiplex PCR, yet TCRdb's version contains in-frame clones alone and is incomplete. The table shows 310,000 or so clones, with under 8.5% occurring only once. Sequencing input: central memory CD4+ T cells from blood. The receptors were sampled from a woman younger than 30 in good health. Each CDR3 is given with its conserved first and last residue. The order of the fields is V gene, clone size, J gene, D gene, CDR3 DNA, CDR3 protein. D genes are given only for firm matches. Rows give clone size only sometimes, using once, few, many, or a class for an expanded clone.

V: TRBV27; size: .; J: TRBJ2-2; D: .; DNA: TGTGCCAGCGGATCGGATTCGGCCGGGGAGCTGTTTTTT; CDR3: CASGSDSAGELFF
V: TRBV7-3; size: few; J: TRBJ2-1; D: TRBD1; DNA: TGTGCCAGCAGCTCGACAGGGGCCGCCTACAATGAGCAGTTCTTC; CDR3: CASSSTGAAYNEQFF
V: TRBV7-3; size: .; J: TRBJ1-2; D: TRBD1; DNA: TGTGCCAGCAGCAACCCCACAGGGGAGGACTACACCTTC; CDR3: CASSNPTGEDYTF
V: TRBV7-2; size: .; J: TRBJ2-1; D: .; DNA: TGCGCCAGCAGCCAAGTAGGAGGCGGATACAATGAGCAGTTCTTC; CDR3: CASSQVGGGYNEQFF
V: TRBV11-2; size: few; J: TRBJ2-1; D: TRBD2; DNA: TGTGCCAGCAGCTTAGGGTGGCGGGAGAAACCATCCAATGAGCAGTTCTTC; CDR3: CASSLGWREKPSNEQFF
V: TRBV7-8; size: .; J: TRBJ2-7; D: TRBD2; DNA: TGTGCCAGCAGCTTCGGGACTAACTCCTACGAGCAGTACTTC; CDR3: CASSFGTNSYEQYF
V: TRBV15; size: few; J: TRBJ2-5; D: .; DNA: TGTGCCACCAGCAGAGACCCGGGGACCCAGTACTTC; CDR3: CATSRDPGTQYF
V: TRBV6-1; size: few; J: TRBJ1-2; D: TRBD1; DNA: TGTGCCAGCACGACAGGGTCTTACTATGGCTACACCTTC; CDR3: CASTTGSYYGYTF
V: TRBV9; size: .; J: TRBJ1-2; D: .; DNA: TGTGCCAGCAGCGTAGCCGGGGGGGCCTTAGAGGGCTACACCTTC; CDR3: CASSVAGGALEGYTF
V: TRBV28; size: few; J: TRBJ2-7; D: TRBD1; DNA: TGTGCCAGCAGGAGACAGGGAGCCTACGAGCAGTACTTC; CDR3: CASRRQGAYEQYF
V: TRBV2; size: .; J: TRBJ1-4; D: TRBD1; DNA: TGTGCCATATCGAGACAGGGTGGCGAAAAACTGTTTTTT; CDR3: CAISRQGGEKLFF
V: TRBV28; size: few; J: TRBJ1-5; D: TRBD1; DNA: TGTGCCAGCAGCCGAGACAGGGGCGATCAGCCCCAGCATTTT; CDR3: CASSRDRGDQPQHF
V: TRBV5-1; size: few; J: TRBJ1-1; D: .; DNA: TGCGCCAGCAGCCTGCAGGGTATGAACACTGAAGCTTTCTTT; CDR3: CASSLQGMNTEAFF